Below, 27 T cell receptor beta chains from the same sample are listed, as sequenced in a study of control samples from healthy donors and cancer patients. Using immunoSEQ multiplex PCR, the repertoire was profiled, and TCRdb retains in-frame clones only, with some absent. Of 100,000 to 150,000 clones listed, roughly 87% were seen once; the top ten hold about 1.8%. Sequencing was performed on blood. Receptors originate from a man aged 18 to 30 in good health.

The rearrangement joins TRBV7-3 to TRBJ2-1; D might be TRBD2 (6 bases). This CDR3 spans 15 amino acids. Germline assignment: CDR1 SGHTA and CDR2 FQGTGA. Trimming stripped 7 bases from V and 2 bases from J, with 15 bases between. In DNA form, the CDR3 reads TGTGCCAGCACCGCAACTAGCCTGACCTACAATGAGCAGTTCTTC. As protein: CASTATSLTYNEQFF. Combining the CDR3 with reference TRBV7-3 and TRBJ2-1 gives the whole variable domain GAGVSQTPSNKVTEKGKYVELRCDPISGHTALYWYRQSLGQGPEFLIYFQGTGAADDSGLPNDRFFAVRPEGSVSTLKIQRTERGDSAVYLCASTATSLTYNEQFFGPGTRLTVL.

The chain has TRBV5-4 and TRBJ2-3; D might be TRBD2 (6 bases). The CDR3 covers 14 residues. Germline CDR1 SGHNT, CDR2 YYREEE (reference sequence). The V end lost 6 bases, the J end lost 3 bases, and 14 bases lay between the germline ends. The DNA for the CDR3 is TGTGCCAGCATCTCTGGAGGAGGGACAGATACGCAGTATTTT. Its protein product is CASISGGGTDTQYF.

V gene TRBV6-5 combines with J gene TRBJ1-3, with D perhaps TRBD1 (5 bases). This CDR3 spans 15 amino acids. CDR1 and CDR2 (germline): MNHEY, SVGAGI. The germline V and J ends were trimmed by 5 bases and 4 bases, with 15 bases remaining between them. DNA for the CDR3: TGTGCCAGCAGTCCCAGGGTCCCGTCGGGAAACACCATATATTTT. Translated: CASSPRVPSGNTIYF.

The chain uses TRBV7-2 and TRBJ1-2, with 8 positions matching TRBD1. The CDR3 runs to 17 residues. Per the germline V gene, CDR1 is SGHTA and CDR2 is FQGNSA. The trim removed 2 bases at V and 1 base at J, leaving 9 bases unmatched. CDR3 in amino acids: CASSLPRQGYFNYGYTF. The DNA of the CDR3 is TGTGCCAGCAGCTTACCGAGACAGGGGTATTTTAACTATGGCTACACCTTC.

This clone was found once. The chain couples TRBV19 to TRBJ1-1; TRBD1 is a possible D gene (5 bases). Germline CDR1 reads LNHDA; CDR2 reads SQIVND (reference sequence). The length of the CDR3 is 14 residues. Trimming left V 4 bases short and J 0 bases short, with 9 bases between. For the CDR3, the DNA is TGTGCCAGTAGTAGAGAGGGGATGAACACTGAAGCTTTCTTT. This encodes CASSREGMNTEAFF.

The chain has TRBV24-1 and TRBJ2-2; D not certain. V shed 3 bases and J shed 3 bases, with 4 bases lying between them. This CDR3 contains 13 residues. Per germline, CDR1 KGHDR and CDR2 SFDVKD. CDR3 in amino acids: CATSDVDTGELFF. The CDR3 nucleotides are TGTGCCACCAGTGATGTAGACACCGGGGAGCTGTTTTTT.

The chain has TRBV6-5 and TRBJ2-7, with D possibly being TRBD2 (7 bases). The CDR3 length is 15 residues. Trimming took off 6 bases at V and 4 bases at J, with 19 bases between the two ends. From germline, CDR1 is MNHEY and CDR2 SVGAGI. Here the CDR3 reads CASSHSRGRGYEQYF. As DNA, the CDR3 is TGTGCCAGCAGCCACTCAAGGGGGAGGGGGTACGAGCAGTACTTC.

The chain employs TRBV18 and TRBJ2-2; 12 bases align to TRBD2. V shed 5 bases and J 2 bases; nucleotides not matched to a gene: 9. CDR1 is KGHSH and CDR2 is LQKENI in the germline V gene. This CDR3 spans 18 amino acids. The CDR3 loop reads CASSTRGLAGPNTGELFF. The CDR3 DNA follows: TGTGCCAGCTCAACCAGAGGACTAGCGGGACCCAACACCGGGGAGCTGTTTTTT.

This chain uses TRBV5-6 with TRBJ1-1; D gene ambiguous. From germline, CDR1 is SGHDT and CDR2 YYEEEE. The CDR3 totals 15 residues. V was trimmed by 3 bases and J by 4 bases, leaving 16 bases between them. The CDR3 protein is CASSSAAVWRTEAFF. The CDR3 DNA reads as TGTGCCAGCAGCTCGGCCGCGGTTTGGCGCACTGAAGCTTTCTTT.

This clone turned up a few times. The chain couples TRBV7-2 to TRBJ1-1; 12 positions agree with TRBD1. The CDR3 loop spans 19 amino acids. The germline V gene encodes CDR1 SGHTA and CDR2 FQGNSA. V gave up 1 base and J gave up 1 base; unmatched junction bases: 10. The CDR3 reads CASSLDFRGTGGWNTEAFF. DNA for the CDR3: TGTGCCAGCAGCTTAGATTTTAGGGGGACAGGGGGCTGGAACACTGAAGCTTTCTTT.

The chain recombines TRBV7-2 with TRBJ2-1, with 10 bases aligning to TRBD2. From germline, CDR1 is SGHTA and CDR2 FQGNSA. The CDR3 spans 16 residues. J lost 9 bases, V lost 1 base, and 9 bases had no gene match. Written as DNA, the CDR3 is TGTGCCAGCAGCTTAGTGGCTAGCGGGAGTCGAGGTGAGCAGTTCTTC. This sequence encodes CASSLVASGSRGEQFF.

The CDR3 sequence: CAWSPSGRDNEQFF. Here the CDR3 DNA reads TGTGCCTGGAGTCCTAGCGGGAGGGACAATGAGCAGTTCTTC. J is TRBJ2-1 and V is TRBV30; 12 bases are a match to TRBD2. J was trimmed by 5 bases and V by 2 bases; bases with no gene match: 1. The CDR3 has 14 residues. CDR1 is GTSNPN, CDR2 SVGIG, per germline (reference sequence).

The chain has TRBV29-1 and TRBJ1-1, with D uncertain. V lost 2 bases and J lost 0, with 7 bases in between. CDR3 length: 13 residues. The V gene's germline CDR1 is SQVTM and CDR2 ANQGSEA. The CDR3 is CSVEPTMNTEAFF. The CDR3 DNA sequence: TGCAGCGTTGAACCCACCATGAACACTGAAGCTTTCTTT.

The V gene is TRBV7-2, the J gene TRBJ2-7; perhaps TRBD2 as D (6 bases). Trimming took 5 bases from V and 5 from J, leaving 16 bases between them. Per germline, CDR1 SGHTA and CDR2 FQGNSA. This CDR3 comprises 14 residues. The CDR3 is CASSRQTGVHEQYF. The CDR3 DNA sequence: TGTGCCAGCAGCCGTCAAACGGGAGTCCACGAGCAGTACTTC.

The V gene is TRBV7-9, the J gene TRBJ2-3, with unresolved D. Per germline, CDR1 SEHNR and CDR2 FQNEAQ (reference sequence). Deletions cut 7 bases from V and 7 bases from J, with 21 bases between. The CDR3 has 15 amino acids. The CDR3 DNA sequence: TGTGCCAGCACCTTGACCCAAAGTCGCGGAAATACGCAGTATTTT. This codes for CASTLTQSRGNTQYF. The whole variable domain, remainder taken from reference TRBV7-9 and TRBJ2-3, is DTGVSQNPRHKITKRGQNVTFRCDPISEHNRLYWYRQTLGQGPEFLTYFQNEAQLEKSRLLSDRFSAERPKGSFSTLEIQRTEQGDSAMYLCASTLTQSRGNTQYFGPGTRLTVL.

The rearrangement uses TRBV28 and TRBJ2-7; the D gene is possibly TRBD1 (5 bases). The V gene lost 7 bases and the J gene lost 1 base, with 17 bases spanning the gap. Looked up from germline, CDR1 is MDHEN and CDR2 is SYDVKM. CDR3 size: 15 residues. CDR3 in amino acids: CASNPLRTPSYEQYF. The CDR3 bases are TGTGCCAGCAACCCTCTCCGGACACCTTCCTACGAGCAGTACTTC.

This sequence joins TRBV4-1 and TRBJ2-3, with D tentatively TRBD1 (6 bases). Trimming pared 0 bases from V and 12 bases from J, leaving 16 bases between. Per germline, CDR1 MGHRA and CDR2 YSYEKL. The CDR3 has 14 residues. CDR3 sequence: CASSQDSQGIAQYF. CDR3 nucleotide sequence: TGCGCCAGCAGCCAAGACTCTCAGGGGATAGCACAGTATTTT.

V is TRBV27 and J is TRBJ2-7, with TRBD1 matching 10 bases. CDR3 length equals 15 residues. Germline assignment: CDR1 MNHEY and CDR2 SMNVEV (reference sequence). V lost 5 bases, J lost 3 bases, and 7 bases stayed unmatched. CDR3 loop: CASSPGQGGYYEQYF. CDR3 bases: TGTGCCAGCAGTCCAGGACAGGGGGGATACTACGAGCAGTACTTC.

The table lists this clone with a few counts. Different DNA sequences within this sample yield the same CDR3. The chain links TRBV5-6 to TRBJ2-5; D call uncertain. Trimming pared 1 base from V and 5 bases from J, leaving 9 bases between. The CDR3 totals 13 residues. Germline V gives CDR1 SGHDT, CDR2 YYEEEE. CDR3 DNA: TGTGCCAGCAGCTTGCGAAGTGGGGAGACCCAGTACTTC. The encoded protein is CASSLRSGETQYF.

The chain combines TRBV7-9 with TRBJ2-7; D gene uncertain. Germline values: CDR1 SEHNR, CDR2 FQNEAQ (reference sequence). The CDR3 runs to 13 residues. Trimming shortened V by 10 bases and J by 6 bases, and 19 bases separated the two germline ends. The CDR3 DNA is TGTGCCACCGAGCCGGGTCTAATCCCCGAGCAGTACTTC. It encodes CATEPGLIPEQYF.

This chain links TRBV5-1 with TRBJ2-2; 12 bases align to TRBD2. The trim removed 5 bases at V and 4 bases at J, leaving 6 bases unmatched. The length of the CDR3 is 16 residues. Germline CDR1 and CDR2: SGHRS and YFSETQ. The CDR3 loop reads CASRLGLAGFTGELFF. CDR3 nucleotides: TGCGCCAGCAGACTCGGACTAGCGGGATTCACCGGGGAGCTGTTTTTT.

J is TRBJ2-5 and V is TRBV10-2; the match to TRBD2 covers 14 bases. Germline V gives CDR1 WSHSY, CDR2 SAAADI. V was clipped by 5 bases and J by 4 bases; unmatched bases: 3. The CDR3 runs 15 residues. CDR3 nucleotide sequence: TGCGCCAGCAGTCTCGGACTAGCGGGAGGAGAGACCCAGTACTTC. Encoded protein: CASSLGLAGGETQYF.

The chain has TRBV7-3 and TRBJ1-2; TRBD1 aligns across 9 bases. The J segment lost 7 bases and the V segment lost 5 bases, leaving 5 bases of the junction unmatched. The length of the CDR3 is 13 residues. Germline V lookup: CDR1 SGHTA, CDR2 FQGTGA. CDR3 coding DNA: TGTGCCAGCAGCCTACAGGGGGCGCGTGGCTACACCTTC. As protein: CASSLQGARGYTF. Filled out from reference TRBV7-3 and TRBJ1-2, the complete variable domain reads GAGVSQTPSNKVTEKGKYVELRCDPISGHTALYWYRQSLGQGPEFLIYFQGTGAADDSGLPNDRFFAVRPEGSVSTLKIQRTERGDSAVYLCASSLQGARGYTFGSGTRLTVV.

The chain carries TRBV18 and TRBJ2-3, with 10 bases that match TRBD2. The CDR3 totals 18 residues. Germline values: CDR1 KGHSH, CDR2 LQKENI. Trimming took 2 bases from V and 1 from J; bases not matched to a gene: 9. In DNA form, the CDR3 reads TGTGCCAGCTCACCAGGCGGGACTAGCGTTGGGGGCACAGATACGCAGTATTTT. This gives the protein CASSPGGTSVGGTDTQYF.

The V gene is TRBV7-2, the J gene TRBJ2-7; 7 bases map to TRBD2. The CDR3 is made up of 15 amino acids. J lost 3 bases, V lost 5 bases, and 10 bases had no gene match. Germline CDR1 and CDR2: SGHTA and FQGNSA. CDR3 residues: CASSPTGGAVYEQYF. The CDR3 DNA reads TGTGCCAGCAGCCCTACGGGGGGAGCAGTCTACGAGCAGTACTTC.

The CDR3 coding sequence is TGTGCCAGCAGTTTATCCAAGGGGTTGGGCAGCTTCCAAGAGACCCAGTACTTC. This translates into CASSLSKGLGSFQETQYF. The V gene is TRBV28, the J gene TRBJ2-5, with a weak D call TRBD1 (5 bases). The CDR3 covers 18 residues. The ends were cut back, 1 base at V and 1 base at J, with 19 bases in the middle. Germline V gene data show CDR1 as MDHEN and CDR2 as SYDVKM.

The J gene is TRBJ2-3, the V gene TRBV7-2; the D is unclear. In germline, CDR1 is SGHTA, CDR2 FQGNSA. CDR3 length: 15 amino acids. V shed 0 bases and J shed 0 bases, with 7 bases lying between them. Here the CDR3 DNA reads TGTGCCAGCAGCTTAGCATCCGCTAGCACAGATACGCAGTATTTT. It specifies CASSLASASTDTQYF.